This entry lists 28 T cell receptor beta chains sequenced from one sample in a study of preoperative IRX-2 immunotherapy in early breast cancer. Data came from immunoSEQ multiplex PCR; TCRdb stores just in-frame clones and leaves some out. The sample yields approximately 27,000 clones, 75% to 90% seen once. As for treatment: preoperative locoregional IRX-2 cytokine immunotherapy. Source: lymph node tissue, taken after IRX-2 immunotherapy. The receptor set was obtained from a human donor with breast cancer.

In its sample, this clone was seen a few times. This chain joins TRBV7-7 and TRBJ1-2; TRBD1 might be the D (5 bases). V gave up 4 bases and J gave up 4 bases, with 13 bases separating them. The CDR3 length is 14 residues. Looked up from germline, CDR1 is SSHAT and CDR2 is FNYEAQ (reference sequence). The CDR3 sequence is CASSSRDSSYGYTF. The CDR3 bases are TGTGCCAGCAGCTCAAGGGACTCTAGCTATGGCTACACCTTC.

This rearrangement joins TRBV25-1 to TRBJ1-3; D gene unclear. The V gene's germline CDR1 is MGHDK and CDR2 SYGVNS. V lost 3 bases and J 0 bases, leaving 12 bases between the germline ends. The CDR3 covers 16 residues. The CDR3 protein is CASSEQGNPSGNTIYF. The CDR3 bases are TGTGCCAGCAGTGAGCAAGGGAACCCCTCTGGAAACACCATATATTTT.

The gene calls are TRBV29-1 and TRBJ2-1, with D perhaps TRBD1 (6 bases). The V end was cut by 8 bases, the J end by 5 bases, with 22 bases between. The CDR3 consists of 15 residues. Germline V CDR1 and CDR2: SQVTM, ANQGSEA. The CDR3 here is CSSAEGTIPHNEQFF. In DNA form, the CDR3 reads TGCAGCTCCGCCGAGGGGACAATTCCTCACAATGAGCAGTTCTTC.

The V and J genes are TRBV18 and TRBJ2-1, with D possibly being TRBD1 (5 bases). Germline V lookup: CDR1 KGHSH, CDR2 LQKENI. V lost 3 bases and J lost 6, with 9 bases in between. The CDR3 loop spans 13 amino acids. The CDR3 here is CASSPDTANEQFF. The CDR3 nucleotides are TGTGCCAGCTCACCGGACACAGCCAATGAGCAGTTCTTC.

The V and J genes are TRBV29-1 and TRBJ2-1, with 8 bases aligning to TRBD2. The germline V gene encodes CDR1 SQVTM and CDR2 ANQGSEA. V trimming: 3 bases; J trimming: 11 bases; junction bases outside the gene matches: 9. CDR3 length equals 13 residues. CDR3 loop: CSVETGLVLQQFF. In nucleotides, the CDR3 is TGCAGCGTTGAGACGGGACTAGTGCTTCAGCAGTTCTTC.

Only one count was recorded for this clone. The rearrangement uses TRBV19 and TRBJ1-2; D possibly corresponds to TRBD1 (5 bases). The CDR3 has 15 residues. Trimming removed 0 bases at V and 4 bases at J, with 12 bases between. Germline loops: CDR1 LNHDA, CDR2 SQIVND (reference sequence). The CDR3: CASSIDGGKSYGYTF. The CDR3 region has the DNA TGTGCCAGTAGTATAGATGGGGGGAAGTCCTATGGCTACACCTTC.

This clone was picked up one time. The V and J genes are TRBV29-1 and TRBJ2-1; a weak D match, TRBD1 (7 bases). Germline CDR1 reads SQVTM; CDR2 reads ANQGSEA. V was pared by 6 bases and J by 12 bases, with 21 bases between. The CDR3 totals 13 residues. In DNA, the CDR3 is TGCAGCGTCGACGGACAGGACTACGTGGGGCAGTTCTTC. It is translated as CSVDGQDYVGQFF.

The genes are TRBV19 and TRBJ1-5; D is undetermined. The germline V gene has CDR1 LNHDA and CDR2 SQIVND (reference sequence). The CDR3 has 12 residues. Trimming left V 4 bases short and J 3 bases short, with 4 bases between. CDR3 protein: CASSTFNQPQHF. Written as DNA, the CDR3 is TGTGCCAGTAGTACGTTCAATCAGCCCCAGCATTTT.

The CDR3 DNA sequence: TGTGCCAGCAGCCAAAGTCAGGACGGCTATAATTCACCCCTCCACTTT. Its translation: CASSQSQDGYNSPLHF. The chain combines TRBV14 with TRBJ1-6, with D uncertain. Germline CDR1 is SGHDN and CDR2 is FVKESK. The CDR3 totals 16 residues. The V gene lost 2 bases and the J gene lost 3 bases, with 11 bases spanning the gap.

The chain uses TRBV7-6 and TRBJ2-5, with D possibly being TRBD1 (6 bases). V gave up 5 bases and J gave up 5 bases, with 15 bases separating them. The germline V gene encodes CDR1 SGHVS and CDR2 FNYEAQ. The CDR3 contains 14 residues. The CDR3 DNA is TGTGCCAGCAGCGACCCGACAGGCGCGGAGACCCAGTACTTC. Its protein is CASSDPTGAETQYF.

The chain recombines TRBV7-6 with TRBJ2-3, with D perhaps matching TRBD2 (5 bases). CDR1 and CDR2 (germline): SGHVS, FNYEAQ. CDR3 length equals 15 residues. V was trimmed by 4 bases and J by 5 bases, leaving 16 bases between them. This CDR3 is CASSSNRGLGDTQYF. CDR3 nucleotides: TGTGCCAGCAGCTCGAATCGGGGTTTGGGAGATACGCAGTATTTT.

This chain links TRBV5-1 with TRBJ2-1; TRBD2 matches 7 bases. The CDR3 sequence is 15 residues long. V lost 0 bases and J lost 5; bases outside the gene matches: 5. CDR1 and CDR2 from the germline V gene are SGHRS and YFSETQ. CDR3 sequence reads: CASSLATGGNNEQFF. The CDR3 DNA follows: TGCGCCAGCAGCTTGGCGACGGGGGGAAACAATGAGCAGTTCTTC.

The V and J genes are TRBV2 and TRBJ2-3; 10 positions match TRBD1. CDR3 size: 12 residues. Germline V gene sequence: CDR1 SNHLY, CDR2 FYNNEI. Losses at the gene ends were 5 bases for V and 11 bases for J; bases not matched to a gene: 4. This CDR3 is CASSKGQGKQYF. DNA for the CDR3: TGTGCCAGCAGTAAGGGACAGGGGAAGCAGTATTTT.

This chain joins TRBV19 and TRBJ2-3, with 9 bases fitting TRBD1. V lost 5 bases and J lost 5; bases outside the gene matches: 8. CDR1 LNHDA and CDR2 SQIVND come from the germline V gene (reference sequence). This CDR3 has 15 residues. The CDR3 protein is CASSLGGTGIDTQYF. In DNA form, the CDR3 reads TGTGCCAGTAGTTTGGGAGGGACAGGGATAGATACGCAGTATTTT.

V is TRBV29-1 and J is TRBJ1-1; 7 positions agree with TRBD1. This CDR3 comprises 12 residues. Per the germline V gene, CDR1 is SQVTM and CDR2 is ANQGSEA. J was trimmed by 4 bases and V by 5 bases; bases with no gene match: 4. For the CDR3, the DNA is TGCAGCGTTAGCAGGGGGTTCACTGAAGCTTTCTTT. Translation gives CSVSRGFTEAFF.

The chain has TRBV6-8 and TRBJ1-1; D remains unclear. Per germline, CDR1 MNHGY and CDR2 SAAAGT. Trimming took 4 bases from V and 3 from J, leaving 6 bases between them. The length of the CDR3 is 12 residues. The CDR3 coding sequence is TGTGCCAGCAGTTCCCCGTACACTGAAGCTTTCTTT. The encoded protein is CASSSPYTEAFF.

The chain has TRBV6-8 and TRBJ2-7; TRBD2 matches at 13 bases. In germline, CDR1 is MNHGY, CDR2 SAAAGT. V dropped 6 bases and J dropped 6; count of bases not matched to a gene: 8. The length of the CDR3 is 15 residues. Here the CDR3 DNA reads TGTGCCAGCAGATTAACTAGCGGGGGGGCCCGCGAGCAGTACGTC. Its translation: CASRLTSGGAREQYV.

V gene TRBV6-8 combines with J gene TRBJ1-3, with 9 bases aligning to TRBD1. This CDR3 spans 15 amino acids. CDR1 and CDR2 (germline): MNHGY, SAAAGT. Germline trimming cut 2 bases from V and 8 bases from J; bases unmatched to any gene: 7. The CDR3 nucleotides read TGTGCCAGCAGTTACGGGCGGGACAGGGCTGACACCATATATTTT. This encodes CASSYGRDRADTIYF.

This clone was observed a handful of times. The CDR3 DNA is TGTGCCAGCCAGGGACAGTTAACCTACGAGCAGTACTTC. It codes for CASQGQLTYEQYF. The chain is built from TRBV28 and TRBJ2-7, with 7 bases matching TRBD1. Germline assignment: CDR1 MDHEN and CDR2 SYDVKM. The CDR3 covers 13 residues. V shed 8 bases, J shed 2 bases, and the junction held 6 bases outside the gene matches.

For this clone: Since one of the bases is ambiguous or unread, X appears in place of its residue. The chain carries TRBV29-1 and TRBJ1-6; D perhaps matches TRBD1 (6 bases). Germline V gene sequence: CDR1 SQVTM, CDR2 ANQGSEA. Trimming shortened V by 4 bases and J by 6 bases, and 10 bases separated the two germline ends. The CDR3 totals 13 residues. In DNA, the CDR3 is TGCAGCGTTGGWCAGGGGCCTAATTCACCCCTCCACTTT. Its protein product is CSVXQGPNSPLHF. The CDR3 in full is CSVGQGPNSPLHF.

The V and J genes are TRBV18 and TRBJ1-5; D is unclear. Trimming stripped 6 bases from V and 0 bases from J, with 18 bases between. CDR3 length: 17 amino acids. The germline V gene encodes CDR1 KGHSH and CDR2 LQKENI. DNA of the CDR3: TGTGCCAGCTCGGAAGCATTGGTGGCAGATAGCAATCAGCCCCAGCATTTT. This gives the protein CASSEALVADSNQPQHF.

This clone occurred once. The CDR3 DNA follows: TGCAGCGTTGGGGAGGGACAGGGGGCGCGCGGCTACACCTTC. Translated, it gives CSVGEGQGARGYTF. The chain employs TRBV29-1 and TRBJ1-2; 12 bases are shared with TRBD1. Germline V gives CDR1 SQVTM, CDR2 ANQGSEA. J was trimmed by 8 bases and V by 4 bases; bases with no gene match: 8. The CDR3 is made up of 14 amino acids.

The CDR3 reads CASSPSPTGYGYTF. For the CDR3, the DNA is TGTGCCAGCTCACCATCCCCGACGGGATATGGCTACACCTTC. The chain is built from TRBV18 and TRBJ1-2, with unresolved D. CDR1 is KGHSH, CDR2 LQKENI, per germline. Deletions cut 2 bases from V and 5 bases from J, with 12 bases between. There are 14 residues in the CDR3.

The chain carries TRBV29-1 and TRBJ2-2; D is undetermined. This CDR3 region has 13 residues. Germline CDR1 and CDR2: SQVTM and ANQGSEA. The ends were cut back, 4 bases at V and 5 bases at J, with 11 bases in the middle. The CDR3 DNA sequence: TGCAGCGTTGTTAATTGGGGAACCGGGGAGCTGTTTTTT. It translates to CSVVNWGTGELFF.

The chain links TRBV28 to TRBJ1-6; 9 positions match TRBD1. The CDR3 has 14 amino acids. V shed 5 bases, J shed 7 bases, and the junction held 3 bases outside the gene matches. Germline-derived CDR1 and CDR2 are MDHEN and SYDVKM. The CDR3 loop reads CASSGDRVNSPLHF. CDR3 nucleotides: TGTGCCAGCAGTGGGGACAGGGTCAATTCACCCCTCCACTTT.

A word on this clone: Sequencing ends 1 residue short of the CDR3 end; the germline J gene provides the rest. The chain is built from TRBV6-1 and TRBJ1-5, with 10 bases fitting TRBD1. This CDR3 comprises 14 residues. The trim removed 1 base at V and 7 bases at J, leaving 1 base unmatched. The germline CDR1 and CDR2 sequences are MNHNS and SASEGT. CDR3 DNA (partial): TGTGCCAGCAGTGAAGGGACAGGGGGACAGCCCCAGCAT. Its translation: CASSEGTGGQPQH. The CDR3, in full, reads CASSEGTGGQPQHF.

This clone has only one observation. The V gene is TRBV30, the J gene TRBJ1-1; D not resolved. CDR1 and CDR2 (germline): GTSNPN, SVGIG (reference sequence). Trimming left V 3 bases short and J 4 bases short, with 12 bases between. This CDR3 contains 13 residues. CDR3 loop: CAWSPFGSTEAFF. CDR3 bases: TGTGCCTGGAGCCCGTTTGGTAGCACTGAAGCTTTCTTT.

The rearrangement links TRBV6-8 to TRBJ1-2, with D hard to call. V lost 6 bases and J lost 3, with 8 bases in between. This CDR3 is built from 12 residues. The germline V gene has CDR1 MNHGY and CDR2 SAAAGT. CDR3 loop: CASRVWDYGYTF. The CDR3 region has the DNA TGTGCCAGCAGGGTTTGGGACTATGGCTACACCTTC.